This entry describes one T cell receptor beta chain. Its target is not known. The entry originates in a study of chemoradiotherapy in HPV16-positive cancers. Overall study findings and caveats: Candidate HPV-specific clones and E7-related TCR motifs grew in tumor during treatment.

Profiling relied on immunoSEQ multiplex PCR, and the TCRdb table lists in-frame clones only, not all of them. The table shows more than 20,000 clones, with more than 85% occurring only once. V lost 7 bases to trimming and J lost 5 bases, with 10 bases between them. The germline CDR1 and CDR2 sequences are MNHNY and SVGAGI (reference sequence). There are 12 residues in the CDR3. Sequenced here: blood, sampled from a patient who underwent chemoradiotherapy. J is TRBJ2-3 and V is TRBV6-6; D is perhaps TRBD2 (6 bases). This TCR derives from a human donor with HPV-associated anogenital cancer. The CDR3 DNA reads TGTGCCAGCATCGACGGGGGAGATACGCAGTATTTT. This codes for CASIDGGDTQYF.